A selection of T cell receptor beta chains follows, all from one sample in a study of blood T cell repertoires in COVID-19. This table comes from immunoSEQ multiplex PCR, and its TCRdb copy is limited to in-frame clones, with some not included. The sample lists under 200,000 clones, approximately 86% occurring once. Source material: peripheral blood. These TCRs come from a man aged 55 to 69 with COVID-19, enrolled during active disease. CDR3s include the opening cysteine and the closing phenylalanine or tryptophan. D genes are given only for firm matches. Clone size is not always given. Where it is, it says once, few, many or a class for expanded clones.

V	J	size	D	CDR3	DNA
TRBV19	TRBJ2-6	NA	TRBD2	CASLRGGTGANVLTF	TGTGCCAGTCTCCGGGGGGGCACTGGGGCCAACGTCCTGACTTTC
TRBV2	TRBJ1-4	NA	NA	CASRPGVLNEKLFF	TGTGCCAGCAGGCCAGGGGTCCTTAATGAAAAACTGTTTTTT
TRBV5-4	TRBJ2-5	NA	NA	CASSLGHGFQETQYF	TGTGCCAGCAGCTTGGGACATGGCTTCCAAGAGACCCAGTACTTC
TRBV5-1	TRBJ2-5	NA	TRBD1	CASSLGRGSETQYF	TGCGCCAGCAGCTTGGGCAGGGGGTCGGAGACCCAGTACTTC
TRBV19	TRBJ1-5	few	NA	CASSTPQRRDQPQHF	TGTGCCAGTAGTACTCCACAGCGGCGGGATCAGCCCCAGCATTTT
TRBV15	TRBJ2-3	once	NA	CATKRGTDTQYF	TGTGCCACCAAGCGGGGCACAGATACGCAGTATTTT
TRBV7-2	TRBJ2-1	NA	TRBD1	CASSLRGQGAYNEQFF	TGTGCCAGCAGCTTAAGGGGACAGGGTGCCTACAATGAGCAGTTCTTC
TRBV2	TRBJ2-7	once	NA	CASSLIMTGDEQYF	TGTGCCAGCAGTTTGATTATGACAGGAGACGAGCAGTACTTC
TRBV7-9	TRBJ1-1	NA	TRBD1	CASSQGQGAFVEAFF	TGTGCCAGCAGCCAGGGACAGGGGGCTTTTGTTGAAGCTTTCTTT
TRBV28	TRBJ2-3	NA	TRBD1	CASSLSTGVIDTQYF	TGTGCCAGCAGTTTATCGACAGGGGTTATAGATACGCAGTATTTT
TRBV10-1	TRBJ2-3	NA	TRBD2	CASSEERDPGTSGRVRVRPDTQYF	TGCGCCAGCAGTGAGGAACGTGATCCAGGGACTAGCGGGAGAGTGAGAGTGAGGCCAGATACGCAGTATTTT
TRBV30	TRBJ2-5	few	NA	CAWSRTIQETQYF	TGTGCCTGGAGTCGGACTATACAAGAGACCCAGTACTTC
TRBV7-2	TRBJ2-7	once	NA	CASSLGFERRAYEQYF	TGTGCCAGCAGCTTAGGATTCGAGCGGAGAGCCTACGAGCAGTACTTC
TRBV15	TRBJ2-7	NA	NA	CATSRDTGMGYEQYF	TGTGCCACCAGCAGAGATACAGGGATGGGCTACGAGCAGTACTTC
TRBV7-3	TRBJ1-1	NA	TRBD1	CASSFGQGRAFF	TGTGCCAGCAGCTTTGGACAGGGTCGGGCTTTCTTT
TRBV11-2	TRBJ1-6	NA	TRBD1	CASSSQGIGSPLHF	TGTGCCAGCAGCTCACAGGGGATAGGGTCACCCCTCCACTTT
TRBV5-5	TRBJ1-3	NA	TRBD1	CASSLRQGAGNTIYF	TGTGCCAGCAGCTTAAGACAGGGGGCCGGAAACACCATATATTTT
TRBV14	TRBJ2-3	NA	NA	CASSLDIVADTQYF	TGTGCCAGCAGCCTGGACATAGTGGCAGATACGCAGTATTTT
TRBV6-5	TRBJ2-1	NA	TRBD2	CASSYLRGSSYNEQFF	TGTGCCAGCAGTTATCTACGCGGGAGCTCCTACAATGAGCAGTTCTTC
TRBV28	TRBJ1-5	NA	NA	CASITGTSHQPQHF	TGTGCCAGCATAACAGGGACAAGCCATCAGCCCCAGCATTTT
TRBV28	TRBJ1-3	once	NA	CASSFTGPSSGNTIYF	TGTGCCAGCAGTTTCACAGGACCAAGCTCTGGAAACACCATATATTTT
TRBV27	TRBJ1-6	NA	NA	CASSLLGPNSPLHF	TGTGCCAGCAGTTTACTGGGGCCTAATTCACCCCTCCACTTT
TRBV19	TRBJ1-4	NA	TRBD1	CASSMQGATNEKLFF	TGTGCCAGTAGTATGCAGGGGGCAACTAATGAAAAACTGTTTTTT
TRBV2	TRBJ2-2	NA	NA	CASSAGAGELFF	TGTGCCAGCAGTGCCGGGGCCGGGGAGCTGTTTTTT
TRBV12-3/TRBV12-4	TRBJ1-5	NA	NA	CASSFDSNQPQHF	TGTGCCAGCAGTTTTGACTCCAATCAGCCCCAGCATTTT